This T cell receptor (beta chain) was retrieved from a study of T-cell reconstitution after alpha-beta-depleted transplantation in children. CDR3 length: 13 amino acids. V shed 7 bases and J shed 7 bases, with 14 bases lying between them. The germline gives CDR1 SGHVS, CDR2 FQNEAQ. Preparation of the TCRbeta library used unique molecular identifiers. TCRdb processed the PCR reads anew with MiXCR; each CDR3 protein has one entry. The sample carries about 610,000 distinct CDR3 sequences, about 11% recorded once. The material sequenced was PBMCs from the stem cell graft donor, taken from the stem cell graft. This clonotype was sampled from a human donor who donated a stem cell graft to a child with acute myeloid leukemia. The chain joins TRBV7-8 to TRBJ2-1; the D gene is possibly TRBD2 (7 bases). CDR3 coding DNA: TGTGCCAGCACCAAAAGGGGGGGTAATGAGCAGTTCTTC. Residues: CASTKRGGNEQFF. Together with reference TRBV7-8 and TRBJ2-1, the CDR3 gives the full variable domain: GAGVSQSPRYKVAKRGQDVALRCDPISGHVSLFWYQQALGQGPEFLTYFQNEAQLDKSGLPSDRFFAERPEGSVSTLKIQRTQQEDSAVYLCASTKRGGNEQFFGPGTRLTVL.